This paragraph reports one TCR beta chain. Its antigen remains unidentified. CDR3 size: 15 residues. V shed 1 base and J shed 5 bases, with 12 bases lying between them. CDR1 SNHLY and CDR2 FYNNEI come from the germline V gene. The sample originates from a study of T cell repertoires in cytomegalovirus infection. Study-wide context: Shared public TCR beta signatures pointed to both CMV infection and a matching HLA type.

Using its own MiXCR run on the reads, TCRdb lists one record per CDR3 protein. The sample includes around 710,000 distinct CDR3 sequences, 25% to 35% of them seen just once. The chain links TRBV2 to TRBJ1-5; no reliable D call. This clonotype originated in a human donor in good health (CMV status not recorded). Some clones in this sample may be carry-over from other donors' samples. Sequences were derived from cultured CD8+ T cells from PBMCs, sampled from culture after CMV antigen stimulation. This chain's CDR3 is CASSEDRAFHQPQHF. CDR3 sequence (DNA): TGTGCCAGCAGTGAAGACAGAGCCTTCCATCAGCCCCAGCATTTT. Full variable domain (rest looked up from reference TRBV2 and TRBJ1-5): EPEVTQTPSHQVTQMGQEVILRCVPISNHLYFYWYRQILGQKVEFLVSFYNNEISEKSEIFDDQFSVERPDGSNFTLKIRSTKLEDSAMYFCASSEDRAFHQPQHFGDGTRLSIL.